Listed below are T cell receptor beta chains from one sample, sequenced in a study of CD8+ T cells in alopecia areata. Clones were read by immunoSEQ multiplex PCR, and TCRdb kept only the in-frame ones, dropping some. The data show roughly 200,000 clones, 45% to 75% seen once. The input for sequencing was CD4+ T cells sorted from blood, taken at week 4, from a patient treated with tofacitinib. These receptors were collected from a human donor with alopecia areata. CDR3s include the opening cysteine and the closing phenylalanine or tryptophan. The D gene is left open where the match is weak. Clone size is given for some rows only: seen once, a few or many times, or a class if the clone is expanded.

D: TRBD1
V: TRBV9
J: TRBJ2-5
size: NA
DNA: TGTGCCAGCAGCGTAGAGAATGGACAGGGAGTAGGAGAGACCCAGTACTTC
CDR3: CASSVENGQGVGETQYF

D: TRBD2
V: TRBV29-1
J: TRBJ2-2
size: NA
DNA: TGCAGCGTTGAAGTGGGCGGGGGAAGGAACACCGGGGAGCTGTTTTTT
CDR3: CSVEVGGGRNTGELFF

D: TRBD1
V: TRBV27
J: TRBJ1-4
size: once
DNA: TGTGCCAGCAGCTTTGGGACAGCTAATGAAAAACTGTTTTTT
CDR3: CASSFGTANEKLFF

D: TRBD1
V: TRBV2
J: TRBJ2-2
size: NA
DNA: TGTGCCAGCAGTGAAACGGGACAGAGGAACGGGGAGCTGTTTTTT
CDR3: CASSETGQRNGELFF

D: TRBD1
V: TRBV6-1
J: TRBJ1-6
size: NA
DNA: TGTGCCACCGCGGACAGGGATAATTCACCCCTCCACTTT
CDR3: CATADRDNSPLHF

D: TRBD1
V: TRBV28
J: TRBJ1-2
size: few
DNA: TGTGCCAGCAGTTTGGGGACAGGGGTAGGCTACACCTTC
CDR3: CASSLGTGVGYTF

D: NA
V: TRBV2
J: TRBJ2-1
size: NA
DNA: TGTGCCAGCAGAGCGTGGGATGAGCAGTTCTTC
CDR3: CASRAWDEQFF

D: NA
V: TRBV7-8
J: TRBJ2-3
size: NA
DNA: TGTGCCAGCAGCTCGGAAGGAGATACGCAGTATTTT
CDR3: CASSSEGDTQYF

D: TRBD1
V: TRBV30
J: TRBJ1-2
size: few
DNA: TGTGCCTGGAGGGGGACAGGGAGGTTGCATGGCTACACCTTC
CDR3: CAWRGTGRLHGYTF

D: TRBD2
V: TRBV28
J: TRBJ2-1
size: NA
DNA: TGTGCCAGCGGATCTAGCGGGGGGGCCATTGAGCAGTTCTTC
CDR3: CASGSSGGAIEQFF